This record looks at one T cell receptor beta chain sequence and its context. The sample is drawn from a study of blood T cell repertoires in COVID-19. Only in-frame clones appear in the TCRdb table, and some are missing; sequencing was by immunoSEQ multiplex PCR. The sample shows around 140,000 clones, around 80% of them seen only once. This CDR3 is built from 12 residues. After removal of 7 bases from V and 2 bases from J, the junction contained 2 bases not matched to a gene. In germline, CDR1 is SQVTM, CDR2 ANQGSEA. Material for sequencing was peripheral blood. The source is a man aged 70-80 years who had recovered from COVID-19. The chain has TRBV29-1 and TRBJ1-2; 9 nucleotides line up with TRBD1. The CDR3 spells CSGGQGNYGYTF. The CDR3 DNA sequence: TGCAGCGGGGGACAGGGAAACTATGGCTACACCTTC.